This TCR beta chain was profiled in a study of T cell responses to AZD1222 COVID-19 vaccine. CDR3 length: 14 residues. The V gene lost 8 bases and the J gene lost 8 bases, with 18 bases spanning the gap. The germline V gene encodes CDR1 MGHDK and CDR2 SYGVNS. The data were produced by immunoSEQ multiplex PCR, yet TCRdb's version contains in-frame clones alone and is incomplete. The repertoire holds more than 100,000 clones, with over 75% as singletons. This sequence was found in an adult in good health. The chain carries TRBV25-1 and TRBJ1-4, with D possibly TRBD1 on 6 matching bases. Sequencing used peripheral blood, obtained on day 0 of AZD1222 vaccination. The CDR3 region is CASRGGAGDEKLFF. As DNA, the CDR3 is TGTGCCAGCCGCGGAGGAGCAGGGGACGAAAAACTGTTTTTT.